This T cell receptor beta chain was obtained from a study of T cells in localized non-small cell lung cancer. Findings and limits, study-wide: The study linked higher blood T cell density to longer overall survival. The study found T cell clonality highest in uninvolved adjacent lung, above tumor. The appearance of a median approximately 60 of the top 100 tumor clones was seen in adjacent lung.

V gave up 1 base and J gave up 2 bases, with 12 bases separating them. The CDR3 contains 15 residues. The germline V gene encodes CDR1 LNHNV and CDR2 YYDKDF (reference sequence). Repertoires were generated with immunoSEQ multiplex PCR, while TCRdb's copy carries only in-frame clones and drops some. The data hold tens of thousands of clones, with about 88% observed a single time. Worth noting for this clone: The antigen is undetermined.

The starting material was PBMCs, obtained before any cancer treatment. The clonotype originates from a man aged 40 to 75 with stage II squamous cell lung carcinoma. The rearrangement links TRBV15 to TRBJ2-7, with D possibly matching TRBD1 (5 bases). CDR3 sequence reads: CATSRALDSTYEQYF. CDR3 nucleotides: TGTGCCACCAGCAGAGCCCTAGACAGTACCTACGAGCAGTACTTC. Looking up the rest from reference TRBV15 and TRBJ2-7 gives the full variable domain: DAMVIQNPRYQVTQFGKPVTLSCSQTLNHNVMYWYQQKSSQAPKLLFHYYDKDFNNEADTPDNFQSRRPNTSFCFLDIRSPGLGDTAMYLCATSRALDSTYEQYFGPGTRLTVT.